This T cell receptor beta chain was identified during a study of blood T cell repertoires in COVID-19. Study details: The United States, Italy and Spain were the sources of the acute and convalescent COVID-19 samples. From T cells, B-cell-depleted T cells, or PBMCs came the material, which was cDNA or gDNA.

In the source study's methods: Nucleated cell counts were estimated from reference gene primer amplification. Only in-frame clones appear in the TCRdb table, and some are missing; sequencing was by immunoSEQ multiplex PCR. The DNA gave D and trimming, while V, J and clone size come from that table. Here the sample spans a few hundred thousand clones, about 86% being singletons. The CDR3 extends over 15 amino acids. The V gene's germline CDR1 is MNHEY and CDR2 SVGEGT. The V segment lost 2 bases and the J segment 2 bases; nucleotides outside the gene matches: 0. The chain links TRBV6-2 or TRBV6-3 to TRBJ1-5; 10 positions agree with TRBD1. The sequence was collected from a woman aged 25 to 39 who had recovered from COVID-19. The specimen sequenced was peripheral blood. CDR3: CASSYGTGGNQPQHF. The CDR3 region has the DNA TGTGCCAGCAGTTACGGGACAGGGGGCAATCAGCCCCAGCATTTT.